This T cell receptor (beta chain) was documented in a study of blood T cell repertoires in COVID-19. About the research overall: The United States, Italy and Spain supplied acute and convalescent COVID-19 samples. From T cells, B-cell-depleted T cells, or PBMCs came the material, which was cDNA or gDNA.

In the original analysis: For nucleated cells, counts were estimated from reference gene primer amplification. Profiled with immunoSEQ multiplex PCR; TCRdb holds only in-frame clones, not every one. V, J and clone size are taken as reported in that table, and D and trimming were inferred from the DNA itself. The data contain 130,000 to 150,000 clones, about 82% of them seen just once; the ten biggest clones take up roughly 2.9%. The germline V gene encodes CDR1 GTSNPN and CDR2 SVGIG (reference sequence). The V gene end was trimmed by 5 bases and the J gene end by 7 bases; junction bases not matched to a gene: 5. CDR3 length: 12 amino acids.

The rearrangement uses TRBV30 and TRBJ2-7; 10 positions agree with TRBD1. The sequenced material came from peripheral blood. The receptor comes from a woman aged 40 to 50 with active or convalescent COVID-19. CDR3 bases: TGTGCCTGGGGGACAGGGGCCTGGGAGCAGTACTTC. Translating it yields CAWGTGAWEQYF.